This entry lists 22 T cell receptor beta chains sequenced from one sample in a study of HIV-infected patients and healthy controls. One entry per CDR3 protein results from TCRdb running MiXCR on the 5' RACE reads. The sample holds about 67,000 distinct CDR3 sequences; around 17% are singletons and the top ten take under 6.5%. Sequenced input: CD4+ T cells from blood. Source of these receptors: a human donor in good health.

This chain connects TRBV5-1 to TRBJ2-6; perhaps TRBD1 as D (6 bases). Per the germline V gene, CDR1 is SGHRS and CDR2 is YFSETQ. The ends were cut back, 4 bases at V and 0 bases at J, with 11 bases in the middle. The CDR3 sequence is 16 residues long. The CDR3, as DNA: TGCGCCAGCAGCCCAGGACAGCCCTCTGGGGCCAACGTCCTGACTTTC. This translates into CASSPGQPSGANVLTF.

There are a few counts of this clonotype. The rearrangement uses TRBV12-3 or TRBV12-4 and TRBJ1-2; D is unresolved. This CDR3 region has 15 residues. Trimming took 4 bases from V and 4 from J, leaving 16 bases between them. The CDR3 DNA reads TGTGCCAGCAGTTCGAGGGCCGTAAAAGGCTATGGCTACACCTTC. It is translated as CASSSRAVKGYGYTF.

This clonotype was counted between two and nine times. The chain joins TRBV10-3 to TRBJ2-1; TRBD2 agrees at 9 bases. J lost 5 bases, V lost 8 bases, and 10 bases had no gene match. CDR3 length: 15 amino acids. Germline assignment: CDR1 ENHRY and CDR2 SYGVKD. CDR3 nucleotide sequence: TGTGCCATCGGGGAGGCTAGCGGGAACCACAATGAGCAGTTCTTC. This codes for CAIGEASGNHNEQFF.

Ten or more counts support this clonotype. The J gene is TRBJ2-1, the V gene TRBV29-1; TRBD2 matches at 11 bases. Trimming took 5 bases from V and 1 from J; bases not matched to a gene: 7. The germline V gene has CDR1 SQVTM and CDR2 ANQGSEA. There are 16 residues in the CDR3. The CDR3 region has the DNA TGCAGCGTTCTAGCGGGAGGTGTTAGGTCCTACAATGAGCAGTTCTTC. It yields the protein CSVLAGGVRSYNEQFF.

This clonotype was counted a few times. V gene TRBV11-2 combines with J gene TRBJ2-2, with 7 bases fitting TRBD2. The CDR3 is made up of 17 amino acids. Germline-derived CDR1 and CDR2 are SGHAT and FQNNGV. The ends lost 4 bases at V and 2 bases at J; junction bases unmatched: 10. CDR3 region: CASSSPRLASNTGELFF. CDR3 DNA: TGTGCCAGCAGCTCTCCGAGACTAGCCAGCAACACCGGGGAGCTGTTTTTT.

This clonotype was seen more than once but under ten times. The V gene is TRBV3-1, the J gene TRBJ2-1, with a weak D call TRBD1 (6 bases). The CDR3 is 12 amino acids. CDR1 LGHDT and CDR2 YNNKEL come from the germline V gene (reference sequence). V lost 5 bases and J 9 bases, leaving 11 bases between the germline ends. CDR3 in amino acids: CASSIWGLEQFF. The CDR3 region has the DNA TGTGCCAGCAGCATCTGGGGGCTTGAGCAGTTCTTC.

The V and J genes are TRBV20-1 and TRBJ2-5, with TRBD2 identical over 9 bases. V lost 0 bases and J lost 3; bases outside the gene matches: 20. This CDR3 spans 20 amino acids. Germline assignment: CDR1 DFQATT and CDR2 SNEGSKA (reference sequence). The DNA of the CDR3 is TGCAGTGCTAGAGATCGGTCAGGGACTAGCAGCATGGGCCTAAAAGAGACCCAGTACTTC. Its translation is CSARDRSGTSSMGLKETQYF.

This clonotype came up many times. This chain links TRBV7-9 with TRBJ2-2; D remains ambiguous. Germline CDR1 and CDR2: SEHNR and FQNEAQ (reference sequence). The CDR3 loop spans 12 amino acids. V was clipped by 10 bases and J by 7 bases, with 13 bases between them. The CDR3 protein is CANSASDGELFF. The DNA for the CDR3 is TGTGCCAACTCGGCCAGTGACGGGGAGCTGTTTTTT.

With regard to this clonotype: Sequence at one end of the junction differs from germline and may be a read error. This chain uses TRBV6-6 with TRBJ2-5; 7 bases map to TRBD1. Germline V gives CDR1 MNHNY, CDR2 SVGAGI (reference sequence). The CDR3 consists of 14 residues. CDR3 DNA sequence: TGTGCCAGCAGTTACGACAGGGTCTCAGAGACCCAGAACTTC. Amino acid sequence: CASSYDRVSETQNF.

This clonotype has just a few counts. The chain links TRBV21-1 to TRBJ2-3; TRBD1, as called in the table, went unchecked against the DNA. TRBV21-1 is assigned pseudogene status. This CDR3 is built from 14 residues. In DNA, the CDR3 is TGTGCCGGAACATCGGGACCTAAGACAGATACGCAGTATTTT. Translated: CAGTSGPKTDTQYF.

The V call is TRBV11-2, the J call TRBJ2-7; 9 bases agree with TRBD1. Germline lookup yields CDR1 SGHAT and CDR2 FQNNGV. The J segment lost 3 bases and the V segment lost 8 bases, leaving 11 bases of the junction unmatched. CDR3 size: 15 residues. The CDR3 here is CASGKQGALSYEQYF. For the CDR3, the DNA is TGTGCCAGCGGTAAACAGGGGGCGCTGAGCTACGAGCAGTACTTC. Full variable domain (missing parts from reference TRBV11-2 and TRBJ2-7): EAGVAQSPRYKIIEKRQSVAFWCNPISGHATLYWYQQILGQGPKLLIQFQNNGVVDDSQLPKDRFSAERLKGVDSTLKIQPAKLEDSAVYLCASGKQGALSYEQYFGPGTRLTVT.

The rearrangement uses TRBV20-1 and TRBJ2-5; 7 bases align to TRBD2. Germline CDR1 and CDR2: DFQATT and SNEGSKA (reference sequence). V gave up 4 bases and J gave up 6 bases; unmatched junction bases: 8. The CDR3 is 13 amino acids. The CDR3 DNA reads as TGCAGTGCTAACGGACTAGGAACACAGACCCAGTACTTC. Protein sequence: CSANGLGTQTQYF.

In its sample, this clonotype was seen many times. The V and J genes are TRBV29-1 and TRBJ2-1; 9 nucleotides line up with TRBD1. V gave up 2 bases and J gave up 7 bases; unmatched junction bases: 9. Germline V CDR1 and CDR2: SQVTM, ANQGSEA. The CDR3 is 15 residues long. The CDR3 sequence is CSVEHTGGPTNEQFF. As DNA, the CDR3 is TGCAGCGTTGAACATACAGGGGGCCCGACTAATGAGCAGTTCTTC.

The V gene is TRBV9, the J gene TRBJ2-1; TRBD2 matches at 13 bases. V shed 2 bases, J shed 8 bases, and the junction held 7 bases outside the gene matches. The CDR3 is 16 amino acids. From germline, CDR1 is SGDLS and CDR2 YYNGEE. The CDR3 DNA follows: TGTGCCAGCAGCGTTGGAGGGACTAGCGGGATCGATGAGCAGTTCTTC. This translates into CASSVGGTSGIDEQFF.

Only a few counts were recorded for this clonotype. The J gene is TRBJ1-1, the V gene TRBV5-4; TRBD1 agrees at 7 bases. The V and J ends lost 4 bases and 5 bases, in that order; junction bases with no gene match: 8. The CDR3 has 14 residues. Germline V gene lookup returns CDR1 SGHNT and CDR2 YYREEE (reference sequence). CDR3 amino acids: CASSDRRGPTEAFF. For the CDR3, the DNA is TGTGCCAGCAGCGATAGGAGGGGGCCAACTGAAGCTTTCTTT. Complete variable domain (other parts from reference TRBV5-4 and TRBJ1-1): ETGVTQSPTHLIKTRGQQVTLRCSSQSGHNTVSWYQQALGQGPQFIFQYYREEENGRGNFPPRFSGLQFPNYSSELNVNALELDDSALYLCASSDRRGPTEAFFGQGTRLTVV.

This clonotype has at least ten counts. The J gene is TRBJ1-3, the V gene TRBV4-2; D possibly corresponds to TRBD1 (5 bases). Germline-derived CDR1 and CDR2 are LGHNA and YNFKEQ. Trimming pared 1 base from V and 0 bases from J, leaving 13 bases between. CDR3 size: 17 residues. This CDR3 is CASSQAQGTRSGNTIYF. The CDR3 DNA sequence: TGTGCCAGCAGCCAAGCCCAGGGCACTCGCTCTGGAAACACCATATATTTT.

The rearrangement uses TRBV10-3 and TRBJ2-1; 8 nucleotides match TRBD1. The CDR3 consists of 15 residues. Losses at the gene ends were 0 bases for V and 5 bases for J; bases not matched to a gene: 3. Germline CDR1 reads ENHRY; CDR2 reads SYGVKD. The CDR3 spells CAISESGQVNNEQFF. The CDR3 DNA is TGTGCCATCAGTGAGTCGGGACAGGTTAACAATGAGCAGTTCTTC.

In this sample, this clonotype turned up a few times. This CDR3 is CSVVRAGDSTDTQYF. In DNA form, the CDR3 reads TGCAGCGTTGTGCGAGCGGGGGATAGCACAGATACGCAGTATTTT. This chain joins TRBV29-1 and TRBJ2-3; 8 positions match TRBD2. J lost 0 bases, V lost 4 bases, and 6 bases had no gene match. The CDR3 loop spans 15 amino acids. Germline lookup yields CDR1 SQVTM and CDR2 ANQGSEA.

The CDR3 DNA follows: TGCAGTGCTAGAGTAGCGGGGCGCACAGATACGCAGTATTTT. Protein product: CSARVAGRTDTQYF. This rearrangement joins TRBV20-1 to TRBJ2-3; 8 bases agree with TRBD2. V trimming: 1 base; J trimming: 1 base; junction bases outside the gene matches: 1. The V gene's germline CDR1 is DFQATT and CDR2 SNEGSKA (reference sequence). The CDR3 length is 14 residues.

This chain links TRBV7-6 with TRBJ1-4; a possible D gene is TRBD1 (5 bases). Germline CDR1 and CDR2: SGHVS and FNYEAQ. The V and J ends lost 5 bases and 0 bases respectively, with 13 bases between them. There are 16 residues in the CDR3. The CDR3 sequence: CASSRNGGATNEKLFF. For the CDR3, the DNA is TGTGCCAGCAGCCGAAATGGGGGAGCAACTAATGAAAAACTGTTTTTT.

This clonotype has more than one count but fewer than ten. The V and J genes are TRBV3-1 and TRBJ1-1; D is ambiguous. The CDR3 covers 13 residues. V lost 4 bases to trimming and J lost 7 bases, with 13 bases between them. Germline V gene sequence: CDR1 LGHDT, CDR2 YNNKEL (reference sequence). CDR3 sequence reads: CASSLSTGNEAFF. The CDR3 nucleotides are TGTGCCAGCAGCCTATCGACGGGTAATGAAGCTTTCTTT. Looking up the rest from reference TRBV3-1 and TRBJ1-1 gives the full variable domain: DTAVSQTPKYLVTQMGNDKSIKCEQNLGHDTMYWYKQDSKKFLKIMFSYNNKELIINETVPNRFSPKSPDKAHLNLHINSLELGDSAVYFCASSLSTGNEAFFGQGTRLTVV.

In DNA, the CDR3 is TGTGCCAGCAGCGCGGGCTACGAGCAGTACTTC. It translates to CASSAGYEQYF. The chain uses TRBV6-5 and TRBJ2-7, with a tentative D call TRBD2 (5 bases). Trimming took 6 bases from V and 3 from J, leaving 6 bases between them. The CDR3 contains 11 residues. CDR1 and CDR2 (germline): MNHEY, SVGAGI.